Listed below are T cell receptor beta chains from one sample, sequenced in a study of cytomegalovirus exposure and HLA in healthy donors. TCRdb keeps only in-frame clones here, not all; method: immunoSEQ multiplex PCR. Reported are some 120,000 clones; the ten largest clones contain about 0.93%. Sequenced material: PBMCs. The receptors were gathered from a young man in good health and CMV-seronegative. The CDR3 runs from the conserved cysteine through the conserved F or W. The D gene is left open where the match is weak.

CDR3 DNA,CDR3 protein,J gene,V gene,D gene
TGTGCCAGCAGCTTGGGTCGGCGTGGAGGCTCCTACAATGAGCAGTTCTTC,CASSLGRRGGSYNEQFF,TRBJ2-1,TRBV5-6,NA
TGTGCCAGCTCCTACGGTTTACAGGGTTGGAACACTGAAGCTTTCTTT,CASSYGLQGWNTEAFF,TRBJ1-1,TRBV18,NA
TGTGCCAGCAGTGACGGGACAGGGGCAGATACGCAGTATTTT,CASSDGTGADTQYF,TRBJ2-3,TRBV6-4,TRBD1
TGCGCCAGCAGCCCCCGGGACACACATTTGAACACTGAAGCTTTCTTT,CASSPRDTHLNTEAFF,TRBJ1-1,TRBV4-1,NA
TGTGCCAGCAGCTTGGTGGGCCAAGACAGCTACACCTTC,CASSLVGQDSYTF,TRBJ1-2,TRBV5-6,NA
TGCGCCAGCAGCGCGAGACAGGGGGCTGGAAACACCATATATTTT,CASSARQGAGNTIYF,TRBJ1-3,TRBV5-1,TRBD1
TGTGCCAGCAGCCCGCCGGGACTGAGGCAGTATTTT,CASSPPGLRQYF,TRBJ2-3,TRBV11-2,NA
TGTGCCAGCAGCTTGGAGATTAGATCAGCGGGGGATTACGAGCAGTACTTC,CASSLEIRSAGDYEQYF,TRBJ2-7,TRBV5-6,TRBD2
TGTGCCAGCAGCGTTCCAGGGTTGACCTACGAGCAGTACTTC,CASSVPGLTYEQYF,TRBJ2-7,TRBV9,NA
TGTGCCAGCTCCCTACGATCTGGTGGCTACACCTTC,CASSLRSGGYTF,TRBJ1-2,TRBV6-5,NA
TGTGCCAGCAGCGTAGAGGGCGGGAGGGTGACGGGGTACAATGAGCAGTTCTTC,CASSVEGGRVTGYNEQFF,TRBJ2-1,TRBV9,TRBD2
TGTGCCAGCTGGGGACAGGGGGCGCGTACTGAAGCTTTCTTT,CASWGQGARTEAFF,TRBJ1-1,TRBV19,TRBD1
TGCGCCAGCAGCTTACAAAACCGAGGGACCTACGAGCAGTACTTC,CASSLQNRGTYEQYF,TRBJ2-7,TRBV5-1,NA
TGTGCCAGCAGGGGTCCTGGGGGGCAGCCCCAGCATTTT,CASRGPGGQPQHF,TRBJ1-5,TRBV6-5,NA
TGTGCCAGCAGCCAGGGAGGGCCCAGCTTGTATGGCTACACCTTC,CASSQGGPSLYGYTF,TRBJ1-2,TRBV13,NA
TGTGCCAGCAGTCCCGGGACTAGCGCCAACTACGAGCAGTACTTC,CASSPGTSANYEQYF,TRBJ2-7,TRBV9,TRBD2
TGTGCCAGTAGGCAGACATCGTTGAACACTGAAGCTTTCTTT,CASRQTSLNTEAFF,TRBJ1-1,TRBV19,NA
TGTGCCAGCTCACCACTGACAGGGGACAACTCTGGGGCCAACGTCCTGACTTTC,CASSPLTGDNSGANVLTF,TRBJ2-6,TRBV18,TRBD1
TGTGCCACCAGCAGAGATGGCAGGGGGGTCTACGAGCAGTACTTC,CATSRDGRGVYEQYF,TRBJ2-7,TRBV15,NA
TGTGCCAGCAGTTTACGGGGATCCTATGGCTACACCTTC,CASSLRGSYGYTF,TRBJ1-2,TRBV27,NA
TGTGCCACCAGCCCCGGTCTAGCGGGAGGCGGGGAGCTGTTTTTT,CATSPGLAGGGELFF,TRBJ2-2,TRBV15,TRBD2
TGTGCCAGCAGTGCAAGCGGGAGGAGTCACGGCTACACCTTC,CASSASGRSHGYTF,TRBJ1-2,TRBV6-1,NA
TGTGCCAGCTCACCAACCCGAGGGGGGGACTCACCCCTCCACTTT,CASSPTRGGDSPLHF,TRBJ1-6,TRBV18,NA
TGTGCCAGCAGTCGCCTCGGGGGTAGCAACGAGCAGTACTTC,CASSRLGGSNEQYF,TRBJ2-7,TRBV28,NA
TGTGCCATCAGTTTGGCGGGGGGGGTCGAGCAGTACTTC,CAISLAGGVEQYF,TRBJ2-7,TRBV10-3,TRBD2
TGTGCCAGCAGGCGCGAACTAGCGGGGGATAACGAGCAGTACTTC,CASRRELAGDNEQYF,TRBJ2-7,TRBV6-5,TRBD2
TGTGCCAGCAGTTACTCGCGAGGGAATGAGCAGTTCTTC,CASSYSRGNEQFF,TRBJ2-1,TRBV6-5,NA
TGTGCCAGCAGTTACTCGACCGGGAGAATGTATGAAGCTTTCTTT,CASSYSTGRMYEAFF,TRBJ1-1,TRBV6-5,NA
TGTGCCAGCATGAGGCTTGGGTCTGCCTACGAGCAGTACTTC,CASMRLGSAYEQYF,TRBJ2-7,TRBV28,NA
TGTGCCAGCAGCCGTACTAGCGGGGGTGTCTACGAGCAGTACTTC,CASSRTSGGVYEQYF,TRBJ2-7,TRBV7-2,TRBD2
TGTGCCAGCAGCGGTATCCAGGACAGGGGGCGTTATGGCTACACCTTC,CASSGIQDRGRYGYTF,TRBJ1-2,TRBV7-9,TRBD1
TGTGCCAGTAGTATCCCGCCAGGGCGAGACTCTGGGGCCAACGTCCTGACTTTC,CASSIPPGRDSGANVLTF,TRBJ2-6,TRBV19,NA
TGTGCCAGTAGTATTGGCGGGATCAGCTCCTACGAGCAGTACTTC,CASSIGGISSYEQYF,TRBJ2-7,TRBV19,NA